The rows below give T cell receptor beta chains drawn from one sample of a study of blood T cell repertoires in COVID-19. Using immunoSEQ multiplex PCR, the repertoire was profiled, and TCRdb retains in-frame clones only, with some absent. The sample lists 150,000 to 200,000 clones; 80% to 95% were seen once. The sequencing input was peripheral blood. These receptors were collected from a man aged 45-65 years with acute or convalescent COVID-19. CDR3s include the opening cysteine and the closing phenylalanine or tryptophan. A D gene is named only where the DNA matches it firmly. The size entry is marked missing in some rows and otherwise reads once, few, many or a size class.

V gene	J gene	clone size	D gene	CDR3 DNA	CDR3 protein
TRBV3-1/TRBV3-2	TRBJ1-4	-	-	TGTGCCAGCAGCTCGTATAATGAAAAACTGTTTTTT	CASSSYNEKLFF
TRBV11-2	TRBJ2-7	-	TRBD2	TGTGCCAGCAGCTTGCTAGCGGGAGAATACGAGCAGTACTTC	CASSLLAGEYEQYF
TRBV5-1	TRBJ2-5	-	-	TGCGCCAGCAGCCTGCAAGAGACCCAGTACTTC	CASSLQETQYF
TRBV5-1	TRBJ1-6	-	-	TGCGCCAGCAGCTTGGGGTCCGGCTCCTATAATTCACCCCTCCACTTT	CASSLGSGSYNSPLHF
TRBV4-2	TRBJ2-5	-	-	TGTGCCAGCAGCCAAGTGGTTGTCAGGGCAGGACAAGAGACCCAGTACTTC	CASSQVVVRAGQETQYF
TRBV29-1	TRBJ1-1	once	-	TGCAGCGTTCTGCAGGGGTGGAACACTGAAGCTTTCTTT	CSVLQGWNTEAFF
TRBV5-6	TRBJ1-4	-	TRBD1	TGTGCCAGCAGCTCCTCCCGGACAGGGGGCGAAAAACTGTTTTTT	CASSSSRTGGEKLFF
TRBV7-2	TRBJ2-5	-	-	TGTGCCAGCAGACCCGGGGTGGTGGAGACCCAGTACTTC	CASRPGVVETQYF
TRBV7-9	TRBJ1-2	few	TRBD1	TGTGCCAGCAGCACATCAACAGGGGTTATGGGCTATGGCTACACCTTC	CASSTSTGVMGYGYTF
TRBV27	TRBJ1-2	-	-	TGTGCCAGCAGTTCCAAAAACGGTAACTATGGCTACACCTTC	CASSSKNGNYGYTF
TRBV24-1	TRBJ1-2	-	TRBD1	TGTGCCACCAGTGATACGCGACTGACAGGGGGCGCCGATGGCTACACCTTC	CATSDTRLTGGADGYTF
TRBV30	TRBJ1-3	-	-	TGTGCCTGTACCAAGAGCTCTGGAAACACCATATATTTT	CACTKSSGNTIYF
TRBV27	TRBJ2-1	-	TRBD2	TGTGCCAGCACCTTAGCGGGACCGTACAATGAGCAGTTCTTC	CASTLAGPYNEQFF
TRBV28	TRBJ1-1	-	TRBD1	TGTGCCAGCAGGCCTCCAATCTTTTACAGGGGGTATTCGGCTTTCTTT	CASRPPIFYRGYSAFF
TRBV4-3	TRBJ2-1	-	TRBD1	TGCGCCAGCAGCCAAGCTATGCAGGGGGCTTTCTCATCGTACAATGAGCAGTTCTTC	CASSQAMQGAFSSYNEQFF
TRBV19	TRBJ1-3	-	TRBD1	TGTGCCAGTACCGCGGGACAGGCTCCGAGCTCTGGAAACACCATATATTTT	CASTAGQAPSSGNTIYF
TRBV20-1	TRBJ1-2	-	-	TGCAGTGCTAGTGGGCTTGCGTCGGGGGTGGGTGGCTACACCTTC	CSASGLASGVGGYTF
TRBV7-9	TRBJ2-1	-	TRBD2	TGTGCCAGCAGCTCCTCGGGGGGGAGGAATGAGCAGTTCTTC	CASSSSGGRNEQFF
TRBV9	TRBJ2-1	once	TRBD1	TGTGCCAGCAGCGACCACCGGGACAGGGTTTACAATGAGCAGTTCTTC	CASSDHRDRVYNEQFF
TRBV6-5	TRBJ1-3	few	-	TGTGCCAGCCCCAGGGAGGGAACAGCTGGAAACACCATATATTTT	CASPREGTAGNTIYF
TRBV27	TRBJ1-5	-	-	TGTGCCAGCAGTTTATGGTCTAGTGGGAGTCAGCCCCAGCATTTT	CASSLWSSGSQPQHF
TRBV2	TRBJ1-2	-	-	TGTGCCAGCAGTGAAGTTTCGGTAAAGGGGTATGGCTACACCTTC	CASSEVSVKGYGYTF
TRBV7-2	TRBJ2-6	-	-	TGTGCCAGCAGCTTATTTTTCCGGTCCTCTGGGGCCAACGTCCTGACTTTC	CASSLFFRSSGANVLTF
TRBV7-2	TRBJ1-3	-	TRBD1	TGTGCCAGCAGCCTCGGACAGGGGGGATACACCATATATTTT	CASSLGQGGYTIYF
TRBV6-5	TRBJ1-2	-	TRBD1	TGTGCCAGCAGCTCCACGGGACAGCATAACTATGGCTACACCTTC	CASSSTGQHNYGYTF
TRBV6-6	TRBJ1-1	-	-	TGTGCCAGCATCCCCGGGGGGAGACCTCAAGCTTTCTTT	CASIPGGRPQAFF
TRBV6-5	TRBJ2-7	once	TRBD1	TGTGCCAGCAGAGCCGGGACAGTACCCTACGAGCAGTACTTC	CASRAGTVPYEQYF
TRBV6-4	TRBJ1-2	-	TRBD1	TGTGCCAGCAGTGACCCGTGGGGGACAGCATATGGCTACACCTTC	CASSDPWGTAYGYTF
TRBV4-1	TRBJ2-6	-	TRBD1	TGCGCCAGCAGCCAAGGTCCCCTGACAGGGGGAACTGGGGCCAACGTCCTGACTTTC	CASSQGPLTGGTGANVLTF
TRBV20-1	TRBJ1-2	once	-	TGCAGTGCCCCGGGGAATGGCTACACCTTC	CSAPGNGYTF
TRBV4-2	TRBJ2-1	-	-	TGTGCCAGCAGCCAAGTGCAGGGTGAGCAGTTCTTC	CASSQVQGEQFF
TRBV28	TRBJ2-2	-	TRBD2	TGTGCCAGCAGTTTAGGGTCACTAGCGGGAGTTGGGGAGCTGTTTTTT	CASSLGSLAGVGELFF
TRBV7-2	TRBJ2-2	-	-	TGTGCCAGCAGCTTAGAAGGGGGAATCGGGGAGCTGTTTTTT	CASSLEGGIGELFF
TRBV10-3	TRBJ2-7	-	TRBD2	TGTGCCATCAGCCCCGGGGGGGGGAGCTCCTACGAGCAGTACTTC	CAISPGGGSSYEQYF
TRBV9	TRBJ1-6	-	-	TGTGCCAGCAGCGTAGGGGGCGCCTATAATTCACCCCTCCACTTT	CASSVGGAYNSPLHF
TRBV7-9	TRBJ1-6	-	TRBD1	TGTGCCAGCAGCCCGGACAGGGGGCAGTATTCACCCCTCCACTTT	CASSPDRGQYSPLHF
TRBV3-1/TRBV3-2	TRBJ1-1	-	-	TGTGCCAGCAGCCAAGGAGGCAGAGCCCTGAACACTGAAGCTTTCTTT	CASSQGGRALNTEAFF
TRBV6-5	TRBJ1-5	-	TRBD1	TGTGCCAGCAGAACCGGGACAGGGGGCTATCAGCCCCAGCATTTT	CASRTGTGGYQPQHF
TRBV7-8	TRBJ2-1	-	TRBD2	TGTGCCAGCAGCTCCACTAGCGGCGGATACAATGAGCAGTTCTTC	CASSSTSGGYNEQFF
TRBV9	TRBJ1-3	-	TRBD1	TGTGCCAGCAGCTCCGCGGACAGGGGCTCTGGAAACACCATATATTTT	CASSSADRGSGNTIYF
TRBV27	TRBJ1-1	-	-	TGTGCCAGCAGTTCGGGGGTGAACACTGAAGCTTTCTTT	CASSSGVNTEAFF
TRBV6-2/TRBV6-3	TRBJ2-1	once	-	TGTGCCAGCAGTTACCTCAGGGGGGTTGAGCAGTTCTTC	CASSYLRGVEQFF
TRBV5-6	TRBJ1-3	once	-	TGTGCCAGCAGCGGGCAGGGGGGAAACACCATATATTTT	CASSGQGGNTIYF
TRBV4-1	TRBJ1-4	once	-	TGCGCCAGCAGCCAGTGGAGAGGGGAAAAACTGTTTTTT	CASSQWRGEKLFF
TRBV7-2	TRBJ1-1	-	TRBD1	TGTGCCAGCAGCCCACCCAGGGGGCCCTGGAACACTGAAGCTTTCTTT	CASSPPRGPWNTEAFF
TRBV9	TRBJ1-4	-	TRBD1	TGTGCCAGCAGCTTCGGACAGGGGGCGTCTAATGAAAAACTGTTTTTT	CASSFGQGASNEKLFF